The rows below give T cell receptor beta chains drawn from one sample of a study of shared clonotypes between healthy human individuals. The method was immunoSEQ multiplex PCR; TCRdb's version includes in-frame clones alone and lacks a portion of them. The sample includes some 2,500,000 clones, 85% to 95% of them seen just once. The source material was naive CD4+ T cells from PBMCs. These TCRs come from a man aged 18 to 35 in good health. Some clones in this sample may be carry-over from other donors' samples. CDR3s include the opening cysteine and the closing phenylalanine or tryptophan. The D gene is left open where the match is weak. Expanded clones get a size class; other rows say once, few or many, or leave the size out.

d_gene: TRBD2; abundance: .; v_gene: TRBV6-6; j_gene: TRBJ2-1; CDR3nt: TGTGCCAGCAGAACAAAGAGCGGGAGCTCCTACAATGAGCAGTTCTTC; CDR3aa: CASRTKSGSSYNEQFF
d_gene: .; abundance: .; v_gene: TRBV7-8; j_gene: TRBJ2-5; CDR3nt: TGTGCCAGCAGACTAGAAGAGACCCAGTACTTC; CDR3aa: CASRLEETQYF
d_gene: TRBD2; abundance: .; v_gene: TRBV7-6; j_gene: TRBJ2-1; CDR3nt: TGTGCCAGCAGCTTAGTACCTAGCGGGAGTGGTAATGAGCAGTTCTTC; CDR3aa: CASSLVPSGSGNEQFF
d_gene: .; abundance: once; v_gene: TRBV10-1; j_gene: TRBJ2-2; CDR3nt: TGCGCCAGCAGTCCCAGGATCAGCGGGGAGCTGTTTTTT; CDR3aa: CASSPRISGELFF
d_gene: .; abundance: .; v_gene: TRBV21-1; j_gene: TRBJ2-2; CDR3nt: TGTGCCAGCAGCCCTGGGACTAGCGGAGCCGGGGAGCTGTTTTTT; CDR3aa: CASSPGTSGAGELFF
d_gene: .; abundance: once; v_gene: TRBV29-1; j_gene: TRBJ1-2; CDR3nt: TGCAGCGTTCTGGTCCACGATTATGGCTACACCTTC; CDR3aa: CSVLVHDYGYTF
d_gene: .; abundance: .; v_gene: TRBV18; j_gene: TRBJ1-2; CDR3nt: TGTGCCAGCTCACCGACTGATCCGGGGGACTATGGCTACACCTTC; CDR3aa: CASSPTDPGDYGYTF
d_gene: TRBD1; abundance: .; v_gene: TRBV7-9; j_gene: TRBJ1-2; CDR3nt: TGTGCCAGCAGAACAGGGGACAGGGCGGGCTACACCTTC; CDR3aa: CASRTGDRAGYTF
d_gene: .; abundance: .; v_gene: TRBV30; j_gene: TRBJ2-7; CDR3nt: TGTGCCTGGGCCGGCGGCACTACCTACGAGCAGTACTTC; CDR3aa: CAWAGGTTYEQYF
d_gene: .; abundance: .; v_gene: TRBV6-5; j_gene: TRBJ2-7; CDR3nt: TGTGCCAGCAGTTACTCGCCGGGTACCTACAACGAGCAGTACTTC; CDR3aa: CASSYSPGTYNEQYF
d_gene: .; abundance: .; v_gene: TRBV4-2; j_gene: TRBJ2-7; CDR3nt: TGTGCCAGCAGCCAAGCGACCTTTAACTACGAGCAGTACTTC; CDR3aa: CASSQATFNYEQYF
d_gene: .; abundance: .; v_gene: TRBV19; j_gene: TRBJ2-5; CDR3nt: TGTGCCAGTAGTATTTATTTCAGGGAGACCCAGTACTTC; CDR3aa: CASSIYFRETQYF
d_gene: .; abundance: .; v_gene: TRBV7-2; j_gene: TRBJ2-7; CDR3nt: TGTGCCAGCAGCCGCCAGACAGCCAACTACGAGCAGTACTTC; CDR3aa: CASSRQTANYEQYF
d_gene: .; abundance: .; v_gene: TRBV7-3; j_gene: TRBJ1-4; CDR3nt: TGTGCCAGCAGCTTAAAGGGACCCAAACTGTTTTTT; CDR3aa: CASSLKGPKLFF
d_gene: TRBD2; abundance: once; v_gene: TRBV5-1; j_gene: TRBJ2-3; CDR3nt: TGCGCCAGCAGCTCAGAACTAGCGGGAGTTTCAGATACGCAGTATTTT; CDR3aa: CASSSELAGVSDTQYF
d_gene: TRBD2; abundance: .; v_gene: TRBV5-1; j_gene: TRBJ2-7; CDR3nt: TGCACCAGCAGCGCAGGACTAGCGGGAGGGCTATACGAGCAGTACTTC; CDR3aa: CTSSAGLAGGLYEQYF
d_gene: .; abundance: .; v_gene: TRBV9; j_gene: TRBJ2-6; CDR3nt: TGTGCCAGCAGCCCGAGCGGCAGGTTGCCCTCTGGGGCCAACGTCCTGACTTTC; CDR3aa: CASSPSGRLPSGANVLTF
d_gene: TRBD1; abundance: .; v_gene: TRBV7-8; j_gene: TRBJ1-1; CDR3nt: TGTGCCAGCAGCTTCCGGGACAGGGGGATGAACACTGAAGCTTTCTTT; CDR3aa: CASSFRDRGMNTEAFF
d_gene: .; abundance: .; v_gene: TRBV28; j_gene: TRBJ1-1; CDR3nt: TGTGCCAGCAGTTTTACAGAGGCGGAAGCTTTCTTT; CDR3aa: CASSFTEAEAFF
d_gene: TRBD2; abundance: once; v_gene: TRBV6-4; j_gene: TRBJ2-1; CDR3nt: TGTGCCAGCAGTCCCCGGGAGGGGTCCTACAATGAGCAGTTCTTC; CDR3aa: CASSPREGSYNEQFF
d_gene: .; abundance: .; v_gene: TRBV10-2; j_gene: TRBJ1-1; CDR3nt: TGCGCCAGCAGAGGTAGAAGGGAAATGAACACTGAAGCTTTCTTT; CDR3aa: CASRGRREMNTEAFF
d_gene: TRBD2; abundance: .; v_gene: TRBV28; j_gene: TRBJ2-1; CDR3nt: TGTGCCAGCAGTTTTATGGGTAGCGGGAGGTACAATGAGCAGTTCTTC; CDR3aa: CASSFMGSGRYNEQFF
d_gene: .; abundance: .; v_gene: TRBV11-3; j_gene: TRBJ2-2; CDR3nt: TGTGCCAGCAGCTTAAGGCAGACCGGGGAGCTGTTTTTT; CDR3aa: CASSLRQTGELFF
d_gene: .; abundance: .; v_gene: TRBV19; j_gene: TRBJ2-5; CDR3nt: TGTGCCAGCAGCCCCCAATTGGGGGTGACCCAGTACTTC; CDR3aa: CASSPQLGVTQYF
d_gene: .; abundance: once; v_gene: TRBV11-2; j_gene: TRBJ2-2; CDR3nt: TGTGCCAGCAGCCCTAGAAGAACCGGCACCGGGGAGCTGTTTTTT; CDR3aa: CASSPRRTGTGELFF
d_gene: TRBD1; abundance: .; v_gene: TRBV10-1; j_gene: TRBJ2-6; CDR3nt: TGCGCCAGCAGTGGGCGACAGGGCGGTGGGGCCAACGTCCTGACTTTC; CDR3aa: CASSGRQGGGANVLTF
d_gene: TRBD1; abundance: .; v_gene: TRBV7-3; j_gene: TRBJ1-1; CDR3nt: TGTGCCAGCAGCTTAGGGACAGAGAACACTGAAGCTTTCTTT; CDR3aa: CASSLGTENTEAFF
d_gene: .; abundance: few; v_gene: TRBV19; j_gene: TRBJ1-5; CDR3nt: TGTGCCAGTAAGGGGACCGCCATCGAGCCCCAGCATTTT; CDR3aa: CASKGTAIEPQHF
d_gene: .; abundance: .; v_gene: TRBV5-8; j_gene: TRBJ2-6; CDR3nt: TGTGCCAGCAGCTTCAGGGGATCTGGGGCCAACGTCCTGACTTTC; CDR3aa: CASSFRGSGANVLTF
d_gene: .; abundance: .; v_gene: TRBV2; j_gene: TRBJ2-7; CDR3nt: TGTGCCAGCAGTGTCAGACAGGTTCTCGAGCAGTACTTC; CDR3aa: CASSVRQVLEQYF
d_gene: TRBD1; abundance: .; v_gene: TRBV28; j_gene: TRBJ1-1; CDR3nt: TGTGCCAGCAGTACTTGGAGGGGGCGGCGGGTTCTGGAAGCTTTCTTT; CDR3aa: CASSTWRGRRVLEAFF
d_gene: TRBD1; abundance: .; v_gene: TRBV5-6; j_gene: TRBJ1-1; CDR3nt: TGTGCCAGCAGCTCCAGGACAGGGGGTTGGCTGAACACTGAAGCTTTCTTT; CDR3aa: CASSSRTGGWLNTEAFF
d_gene: TRBD1; abundance: .; v_gene: TRBV4-1; j_gene: TRBJ1-3; CDR3nt: TGCGCCAGCAGCCAGCACAACAGGGGGCGGTCTGGAAACACCATATATTTT; CDR3aa: CASSQHNRGRSGNTIYF
d_gene: .; abundance: .; v_gene: TRBV12-2; j_gene: TRBJ1-4; CDR3nt: TGTGCAAGTCCCCAGGGGAGGGGTGGTGAAAAACTGTTTTTT; CDR3aa: CASPQGRGGEKLFF
d_gene: TRBD1; abundance: .; v_gene: TRBV7-9; j_gene: TRBJ2-4; CDR3nt: TGTGCCAGCAGCTTACAGGCCGGGACAGGGAAAAACATTCAGTACTTC; CDR3aa: CASSLQAGTGKNIQYF
d_gene: TRBD1; abundance: .; v_gene: TRBV7-8; j_gene: TRBJ1-2; CDR3nt: TGTGCCAGCAGCTTAATTCGACAGGGGCTAGGCTACACCTTC; CDR3aa: CASSLIRQGLGYTF
d_gene: TRBD2; abundance: .; v_gene: TRBV4-1; j_gene: TRBJ2-3; CDR3nt: TGCGCCAGCAGCCTCCGAAAGACTAGCGGGAGCACAGATACGCAGTATTTT; CDR3aa: CASSLRKTSGSTDTQYF
d_gene: .; abundance: .; v_gene: TRBV7-3; j_gene: TRBJ2-2; CDR3nt: TGTGCCAGCAGCTTATACTCTTACACCGGGGAGCTGTTTTTT; CDR3aa: CASSLYSYTGELFF
d_gene: TRBD1; abundance: .; v_gene: TRBV28; j_gene: TRBJ1-5; CDR3nt: TGTGCCAGCAGGACAGGGGGCAAACAGCCCCAGCATTTT; CDR3aa: CASRTGGKQPQHF
d_gene: .; abundance: .; v_gene: TRBV6-1; j_gene: TRBJ1-5; CDR3nt: TGTGCCAGCCTTTTAGGGCACGGCAATCAGCCCCAGCATTTT; CDR3aa: CASLLGHGNQPQHF
d_gene: .; abundance: few; v_gene: TRBV15; j_gene: TRBJ1-2; CDR3nt: TGTGCCACCAGCAGAGATGGAGGAGGCTACACCTTC; CDR3aa: CATSRDGGGYTF
d_gene: .; abundance: .; v_gene: TRBV5-6; j_gene: TRBJ1-5; CDR3nt: TGTGCCAGCAGCTCCGCCCTTAGGTCCAATCAGCCCCAGCATTTT; CDR3aa: CASSSALRSNQPQHF
d_gene: .; abundance: .; v_gene: TRBV28; j_gene: TRBJ2-7; CDR3nt: TGTGCCAGCAGTTTTGGCCCCAGACGCGAGCAGTACTTC; CDR3aa: CASSFGPRREQYF
d_gene: .; abundance: once; v_gene: TRBV11-3; j_gene: TRBJ2-3; CDR3nt: TGTGCCAGCAGCCCATTCCCAGGCGCAGATACGCAGTATTTT; CDR3aa: CASSPFPGADTQYF
d_gene: .; abundance: .; v_gene: TRBV11-2; j_gene: TRBJ2-1; CDR3nt: TGTGCCAGCAGCCTGAGACAGTACAATGAGCAGTTCTTC; CDR3aa: CASSLRQYNEQFF
d_gene: .; abundance: once; v_gene: TRBV19; j_gene: TRBJ1-1; CDR3nt: TGTGCCAGTAGTATTCGGAGCGTGGGAGGCACTGAAGCTTTCTTT; CDR3aa: CASSIRSVGGTEAFF
d_gene: TRBD2; abundance: .; v_gene: TRBV10-3; j_gene: TRBJ2-1; CDR3nt: TGTGCCATCAGCCATCAGCGGGAGGGGAGGAATGAGCAGTTCTTC; CDR3aa: CAISHQREGRNEQFF
d_gene: TRBD2; abundance: .; v_gene: TRBV7-2; j_gene: TRBJ2-7; CDR3nt: TGTGCCAGCAGCACCCCCTCGGGACTAAAGACCTACGAGCAGTACTTC; CDR3aa: CASSTPSGLKTYEQYF
d_gene: .; abundance: .; v_gene: TRBV19; j_gene: TRBJ2-5; CDR3nt: TGTGCCAGTAGTATTCAGGGACAAGAGACCCAGTACTTC; CDR3aa: CASSIQGQETQYF
d_gene: TRBD2; abundance: .; v_gene: TRBV5-1; j_gene: TRBJ2-3; CDR3nt: TGCGCCAGCAGCTTGGGACTAGCGGGAGAGACAGATACGCAGTATTTT; CDR3aa: CASSLGLAGETDTQYF
d_gene: .; abundance: .; v_gene: TRBV28; j_gene: TRBJ1-5; CDR3nt: TGTGCCAGCATCCTTCAGGGTGGGTTCCAGCCCCAGCATTTT; CDR3aa: CASILQGGFQPQHF
d_gene: TRBD1; abundance: .; v_gene: TRBV30; j_gene: TRBJ2-7; CDR3nt: TGTGCCTGGCGACAGGGCCTAAGCTCCTACGAGCAGTACTTC; CDR3aa: CAWRQGLSSYEQYF
d_gene: .; abundance: .; v_gene: TRBV2; j_gene: TRBJ1-6; CDR3nt: TGTGCCAGCAGTGGTCCCGTTCATAATTCACCCCTCCACTTT; CDR3aa: CASSGPVHNSPLHF
d_gene: .; abundance: .; v_gene: TRBV6-5; j_gene: TRBJ2-7; CDR3nt: TGTGCCAGCAGTTACTCTGGAGACCAACCCGGCTACGAGCAGTACTTC; CDR3aa: CASSYSGDQPGYEQYF
d_gene: .; abundance: .; v_gene: TRBV25-1; j_gene: TRBJ2-5; CDR3nt: TGTGCCAGCAGTGAACCGGGGGGCCGAGAGACCCAGTACTTC; CDR3aa: CASSEPGGRETQYF